This T cell receptor (beta chain) is drawn from a study of early T cells in non-severe SARS-CoV-2 infection. At least ten counts were recorded for this clonotype. The antigen is unknown. Individual cDNA molecules received unique molecular identifiers. TCRdb passed the 5' RACE reads through MiXCR, listing each CDR3 protein once. This table holds over 45,000 distinct CDR3 sequences, about 7.7% found once. General study points: VDJdb-based matching was biased toward anti-spike CD8 responses and missed private and CD4 specificities.

The TCR originated in an adult who was a healthcare worker with PCR-confirmed SARS-CoV-2 infection or an uninfected control (not recorded which). The sequencing here drew on whole blood, taken at baseline.

The CDR3 loop is CASSLAGQGVGYGYTF. As DNA, the CDR3 is TGCGCCAGCAGCTTGGCGGGACAGGGAGTTGGCTATGGCTACACCTTC. The rearrangement links TRBV5-1 to TRBJ1-2; 9 bases agree with TRBD1. Trimming took 0 bases from V and 4 from J; bases not matched to a gene: 7. Germline V gene data show CDR1 as SGHRS and CDR2 as YFSETQ. This CDR3 region has 16 residues.